These 10 T cell receptor beta chains were all obtained from the same sample, sequenced in a study of CD8 T cells in Susac syndrome. With random hexamers, reverse transcription was performed on roughly 0.45 to 1 ug of RNA. TCRdb re-analysed the immunoSEQ multiplex PCR reads in MiXCR, keeping a single row per CDR3 protein. The profile covers 140,000 to 150,000 distinct CDR3 sequences, with approximately 94% appearing a single time and over 0.07% taken by the ten largest. Sequencing input: CD4+ T cells from PBMCs. The receptors stem from a human donor in good health.

The chain carries TRBV19 and TRBJ1-2, with D unresolved. The V gene's germline CDR1 is LNHDA and CDR2 SQIVND (reference sequence). CDR3 size: 11 residues. The germline V and J ends were trimmed by 10 bases and 5 bases, with 11 bases remaining between them. The DNA for the CDR3 is TGTGCCACCCTAGACGGGTATGGCTACACCTTC. Translation: CATLDGYGYTF.

This CDR3 is CASSLGHRHGELFF. The CDR3 DNA is TGCGCCAGCAGCTTAGGGCATCGGCACGGGGAGCTGTTTTTT. The chain has TRBV5-1 and TRBJ2-2; D remains ambiguous. The germline V gene has CDR1 SGHRS and CDR2 YFSETQ. The CDR3 sequence is 14 residues long. V dropped 2 bases and J dropped 7 bases, with 12 bases sitting between them.

The rearrangement joins TRBV29-1 to TRBJ2-7; 12 bases match TRBD2. V lost 4 bases and J lost 4; bases outside the gene matches: 11. The CDR3 is 16 residues long. Germline V gene sequence: CDR1 SQVTM, CDR2 ANQGSEA. The CDR3 DNA is TGCAGCGTTGTCGGGTCGACTAGCGGGAGACCGTACGAGCAGTACTTC. Its translation is CSVVGSTSGRPYEQYF.

CDR3 DNA: TGTGCCAGCAGCTTTGGGGGACTAGTCTACGAGCAGTACTTC. Encoded protein: CASSFGGLVYEQYF. This chain connects TRBV7-2 to TRBJ2-7, with 8 bases lining up with TRBD2. The CDR3 loop spans 14 amino acids. Germline assignment: CDR1 SGHTA and CDR2 FQGNSA. With 3 bases clipped from V and 3 bases from J, the junction kept 4 bases outside the gene matches.

The chain couples TRBV6-5 to TRBJ2-1; TRBD2 matches 13 bases. Germline V gives CDR1 MNHEY, CDR2 SVGAGI. The CDR3 spans 15 residues. V was pared by 6 bases and J by 6 bases, with 5 bases of the junction left unmatched. The CDR3 spells CASSSGLAGVNEQFF. CDR3 nucleotide sequence: TGTGCCAGCAGCTCCGGACTAGCGGGAGTCAATGAGCAGTTCTTC.

V gene TRBV19 combines with J gene TRBJ2-5; D may be TRBD1 (6 bases). Germline values: CDR1 LNHDA, CDR2 SQIVND (reference sequence). Trimming shortened V by 4 bases and J by 2 bases, and 11 bases separated the two germline ends. CDR3 size: 14 residues. Written as DNA, the CDR3 is TGTGCCAGTAGTAGAGACAGGAGACAAGAGACCCAGTACTTC. Its protein product is CASSRDRRQETQYF.

CDR3: CASSSALGGMSTEAFF. The CDR3 DNA sequence: TGCGCCAGCAGCTCCGCGTTGGGGGGGATGAGCACTGAAGCTTTCTTT. V is TRBV5-1 and J is TRBJ1-1; D is perhaps TRBD1 (5 bases). V was clipped by 3 bases and J by 4 bases, with 19 bases between them. The CDR3 runs to 16 residues. Germline V gene data show CDR1 as SGHRS and CDR2 as YFSETQ.

The chain's CDR3 is CASGGVASGANVLTF. DNA of the CDR3: TGTGCCAGCGGCGGAGTAGCCTCTGGGGCCAACGTCCTGACTTTC. This chain uses TRBV28 with TRBJ2-6; D uncertain. The germline V and J ends were trimmed by 8 bases and 0 bases, with 11 bases remaining between them. The germline V gene encodes CDR1 MDHEN and CDR2 SYDVKM. CDR3 length equals 15 residues.

The chain is built from TRBV7-9 and TRBJ2-7; D not certain. The CDR3 sequence is 15 residues long. The V gene lost 1 base and the J gene lost 2 bases, with 12 bases spanning the gap. Germline CDR1 and CDR2: SEHNR and FQNEAQ (reference sequence). CDR3 bases: TGTGCCAGCAGCTTAGGTTCCAGCCGGCCCTACGAGCAGTACTTC. It yields the protein CASSLGSSRPYEQYF. The full variable domain, with the rest looked up from reference TRBV7-9 and TRBJ2-7, is DTGVSQNPRHKITKRGQNVTFRCDPISEHNRLYWYRQTLGQGPEFLTYFQNEAQLEKSRLLSDRFSAERPKGSFSTLEIQRTEQGDSAMYLCASSLGSSRPYEQYFGPGTRLTVT.

This chain links TRBV4-1 with TRBJ1-2, with 8 bases matching TRBD1. CDR3 length equals 17 residues. Germline V gives CDR1 MGHRA, CDR2 YSYEKL. Trimming took 3 bases from V and 4 from J; bases not matched to a gene: 13. CDR3 bases: TGCGCCAGCAGCCACTTGGTCCGACAGGGGTTAGGCTATGGCTACACCTTC. Residues: CASSHLVRQGLGYGYTF.